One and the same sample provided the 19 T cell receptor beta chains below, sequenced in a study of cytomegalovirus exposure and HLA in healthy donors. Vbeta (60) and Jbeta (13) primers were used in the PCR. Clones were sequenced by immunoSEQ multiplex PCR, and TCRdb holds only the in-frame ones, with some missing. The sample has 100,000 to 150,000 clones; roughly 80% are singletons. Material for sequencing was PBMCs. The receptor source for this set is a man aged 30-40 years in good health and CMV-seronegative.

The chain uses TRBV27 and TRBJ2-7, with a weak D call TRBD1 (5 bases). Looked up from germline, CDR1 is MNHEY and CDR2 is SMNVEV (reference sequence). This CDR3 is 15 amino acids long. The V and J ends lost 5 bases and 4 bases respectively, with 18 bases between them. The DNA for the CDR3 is TGTGCCAGCAGTCCCCTTAGGGGCATGGTTTACGAGCAGTACTTC. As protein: CASSPLRGMVYEQYF.

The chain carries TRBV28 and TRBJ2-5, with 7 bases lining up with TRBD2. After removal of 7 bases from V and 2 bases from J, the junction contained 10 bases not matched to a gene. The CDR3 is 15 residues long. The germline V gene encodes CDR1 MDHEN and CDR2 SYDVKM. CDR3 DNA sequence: TGTGCCAGCACTGTCGCGGGAGCCGGTCAAGAGACCCAGTACTTC. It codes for CASTVAGAGQETQYF.

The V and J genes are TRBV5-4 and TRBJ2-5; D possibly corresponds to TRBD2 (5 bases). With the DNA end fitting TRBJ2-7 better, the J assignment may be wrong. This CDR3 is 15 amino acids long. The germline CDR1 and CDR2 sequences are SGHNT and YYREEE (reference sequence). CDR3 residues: CASSFRGGWVSEQYF. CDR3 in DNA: TGTGCCAGCAGCTTCCGGGGTGGCTGGGTCTCCGAGCAGTACTTC.

The CDR3 loop is CASSILLGGGGASYGYTF. The DNA for the CDR3 is TGTGCCAGCAGCATATTACTCGGAGGAGGGGGCGCAAGCTATGGCTACACCTTC. This chain joins TRBV21-1 and TRBJ1-2; whether TRBD1, the table's D call, matches the DNA was not checked. TRBV21-1 is marked as a pseudogene. The CDR3 contains 18 residues.

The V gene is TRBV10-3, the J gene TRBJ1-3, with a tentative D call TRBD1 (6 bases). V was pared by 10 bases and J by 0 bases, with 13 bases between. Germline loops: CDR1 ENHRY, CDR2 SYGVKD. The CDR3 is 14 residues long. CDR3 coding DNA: TGTGCCACCGCAGGGGCCATCTCTGGAAACACCATATATTTT. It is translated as CATAGAISGNTIYF.

CDR3 loop: CASSDAYEQYF. The CDR3 coding sequence is TGTGCCAGCAGTGACGCCTACGAGCAGTACTTC. The genes are TRBV2 and TRBJ2-7; D unresolved. Looked up from germline, CDR1 is SNHLY and CDR2 is FYNNEI. The ends were cut back, 3 bases at V and 2 bases at J, with 2 bases in the middle. The CDR3 is 11 residues long.

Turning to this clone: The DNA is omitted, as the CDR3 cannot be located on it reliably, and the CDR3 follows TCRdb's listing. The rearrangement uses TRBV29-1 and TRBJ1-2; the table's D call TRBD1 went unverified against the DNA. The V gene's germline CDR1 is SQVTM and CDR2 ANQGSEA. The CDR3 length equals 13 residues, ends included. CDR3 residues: CSVGPGTGYGYPF.

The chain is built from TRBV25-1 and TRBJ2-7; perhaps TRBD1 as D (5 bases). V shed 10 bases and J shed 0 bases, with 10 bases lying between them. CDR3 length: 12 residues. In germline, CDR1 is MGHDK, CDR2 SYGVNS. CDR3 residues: CATQETSYEQYF. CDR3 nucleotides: TGTGCCACACAGGAAACCTCCTACGAGCAGTACTTC.

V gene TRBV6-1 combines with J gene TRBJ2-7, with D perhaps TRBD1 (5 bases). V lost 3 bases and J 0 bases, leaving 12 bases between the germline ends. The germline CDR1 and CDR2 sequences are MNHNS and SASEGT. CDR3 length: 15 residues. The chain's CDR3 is CASSDLTDSSYEQYF. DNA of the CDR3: TGTGCCAGCAGTGATCTGACTGACAGCTCCTACGAGCAGTACTTC.

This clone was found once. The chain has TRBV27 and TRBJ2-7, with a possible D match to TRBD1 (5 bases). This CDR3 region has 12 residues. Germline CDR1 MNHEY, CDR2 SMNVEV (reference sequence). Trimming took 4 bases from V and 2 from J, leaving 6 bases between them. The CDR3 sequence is CASSSGPYEQYF. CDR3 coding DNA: TGTGCCAGCAGTTCAGGGCCCTACGAGCAGTACTTC.

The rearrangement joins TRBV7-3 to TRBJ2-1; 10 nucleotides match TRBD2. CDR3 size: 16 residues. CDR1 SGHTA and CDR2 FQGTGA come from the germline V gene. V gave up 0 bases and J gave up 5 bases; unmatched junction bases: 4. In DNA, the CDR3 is TGTGCCAGCAGCTTAACAGCCACTAGCGGGAACAATGAGCAGTTCTTC. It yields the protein CASSLTATSGNNEQFF.

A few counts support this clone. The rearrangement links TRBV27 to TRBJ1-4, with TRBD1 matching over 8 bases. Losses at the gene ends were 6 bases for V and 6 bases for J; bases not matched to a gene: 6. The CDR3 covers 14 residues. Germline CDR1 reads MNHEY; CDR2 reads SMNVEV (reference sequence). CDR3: CASSSGGWDEKLFF. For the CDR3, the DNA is TGTGCCAGCAGCTCAGGGGGCTGGGATGAAAAACTGTTTTTT.

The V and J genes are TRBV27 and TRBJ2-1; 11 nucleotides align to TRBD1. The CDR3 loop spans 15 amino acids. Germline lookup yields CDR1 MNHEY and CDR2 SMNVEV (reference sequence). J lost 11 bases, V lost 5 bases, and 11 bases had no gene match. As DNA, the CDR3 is TGTGCCAGCAGTCCCGGGACAGGGGGAAGAGATAAGCAGTTCTTC. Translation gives CASSPGTGGRDKQFF.

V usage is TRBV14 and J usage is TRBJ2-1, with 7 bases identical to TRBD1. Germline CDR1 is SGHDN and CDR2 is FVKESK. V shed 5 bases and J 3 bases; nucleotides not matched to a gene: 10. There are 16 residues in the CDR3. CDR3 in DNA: TGTGCCAGCAGCTTTAGTACAGGGGTGTTCTACAATGAGCAGTTCTTC. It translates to CASSFSTGVFYNEQFF. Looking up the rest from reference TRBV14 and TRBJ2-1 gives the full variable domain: EAGVTQFPSHSVIEKGQTVTLRCDPISGHDNLYWYRRVMGKEIKFLLHFVKESKQDESGMPNNRFLAERTGGTYSTLKVQPAELEDSGVYFCASSFSTGVFYNEQFFGPGTRLTVL.

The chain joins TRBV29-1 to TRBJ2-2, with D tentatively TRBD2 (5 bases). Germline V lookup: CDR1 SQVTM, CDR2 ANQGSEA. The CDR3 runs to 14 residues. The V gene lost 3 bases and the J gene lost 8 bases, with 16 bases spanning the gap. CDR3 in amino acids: CSVDEGRVSGELFF. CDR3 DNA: TGCAGCGTTGATGAAGGGAGAGTTTCAGGGGAGCTGTTTTTT.

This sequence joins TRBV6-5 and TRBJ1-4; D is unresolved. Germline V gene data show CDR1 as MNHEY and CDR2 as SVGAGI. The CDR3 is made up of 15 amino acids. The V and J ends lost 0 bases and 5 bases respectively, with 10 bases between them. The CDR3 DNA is TGTGCCAGCAGTTACTCGGCCAGGTCAAATGAAAAACTGTTTTTT. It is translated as CASSYSARSNEKLFF.

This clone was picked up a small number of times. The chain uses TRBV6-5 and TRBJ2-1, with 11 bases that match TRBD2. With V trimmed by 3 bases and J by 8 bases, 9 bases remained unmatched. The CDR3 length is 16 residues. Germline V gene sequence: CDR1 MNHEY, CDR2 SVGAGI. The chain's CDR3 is CASSYTGLAASHEQFF. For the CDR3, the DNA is TGTGCCAGCAGTTATACGGGACTAGCGGCCTCACATGAGCAGTTCTTC.

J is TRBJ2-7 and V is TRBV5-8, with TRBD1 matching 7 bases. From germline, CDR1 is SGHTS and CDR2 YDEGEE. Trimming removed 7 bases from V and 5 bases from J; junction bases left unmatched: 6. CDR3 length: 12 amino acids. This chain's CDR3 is CASFEGANEQYF. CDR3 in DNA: TGTGCCAGCTTCGAGGGGGCAAACGAGCAGTACTTC.

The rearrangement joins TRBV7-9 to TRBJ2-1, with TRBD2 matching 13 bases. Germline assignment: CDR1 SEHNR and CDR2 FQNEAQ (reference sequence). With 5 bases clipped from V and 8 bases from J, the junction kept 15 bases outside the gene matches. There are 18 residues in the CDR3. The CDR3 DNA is TGTGCCAGCAGCCTCGGGACTAGCGGGGAGTGGATCGGCGATGAGCAGTTCTTC. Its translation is CASSLGTSGEWIGDEQFF.